The clone carrying this T cell receptor (beta chain) was counted a single time. Produced via immunoSEQ multiplex PCR; TCRdb's table is partial and in-frame only. The table shows 720,000 or so clones, with roughly 88% occurring only once. This entry belongs to a study of shared T cell receptors in the human thymus. The CDR3 totals 15 residues. Germline assignment: CDR1 MDHEN and CDR2 SYDVKM. Deletions cut 7 bases from V and 2 bases from J, with 15 bases between. The sample also formed part of further work on human thymus T cells. This second study says: Thymus was obtained from resections taken during corrective heart surgery. Usage of V and J genes appeared biased in thymic and blood repertoires. A high degree of thymic repertoire overlap among unrelated individuals was reported in related research.

The sequenced material came from thymocytes. This TCR was recovered from a girl in the first two years of life with a congenital heart defect. The chain has TRBV28 and TRBJ1-5; perhaps TRBD1 as D (6 bases). CDR3 coding DNA: TGTGCCAGCACCTTAGGACAGCCTCGCAATCAGCCCCAGCATTTT. Encoded protein: CASTLGQPRNQPQHF.